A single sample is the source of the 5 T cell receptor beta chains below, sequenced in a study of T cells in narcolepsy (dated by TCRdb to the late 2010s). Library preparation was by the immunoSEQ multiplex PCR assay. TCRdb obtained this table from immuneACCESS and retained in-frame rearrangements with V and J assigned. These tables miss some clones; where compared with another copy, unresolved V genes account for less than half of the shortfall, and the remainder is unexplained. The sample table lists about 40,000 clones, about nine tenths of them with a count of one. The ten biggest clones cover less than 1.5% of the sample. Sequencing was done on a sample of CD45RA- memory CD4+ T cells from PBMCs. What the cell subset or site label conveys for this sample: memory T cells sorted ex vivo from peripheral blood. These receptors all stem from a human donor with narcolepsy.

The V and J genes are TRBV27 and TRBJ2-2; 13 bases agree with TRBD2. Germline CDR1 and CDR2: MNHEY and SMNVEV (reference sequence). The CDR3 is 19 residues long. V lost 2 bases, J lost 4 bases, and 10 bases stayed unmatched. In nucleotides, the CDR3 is TGTGCCAGCAGTTTAGGATCACTAGCGGGAGGGTTTGGCACCGGGGAGCTGTTTTTT. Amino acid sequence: CASSLGSLAGGFGTGELFF.

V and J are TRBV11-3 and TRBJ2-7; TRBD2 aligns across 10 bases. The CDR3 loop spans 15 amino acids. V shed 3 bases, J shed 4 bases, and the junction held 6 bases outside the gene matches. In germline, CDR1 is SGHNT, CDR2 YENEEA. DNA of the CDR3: TGTGCCAGCAGCTTCGTGAGCGGGGGGGGTTACGAGCAGTACTTC. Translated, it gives CASSFVSGGGYEQYF.

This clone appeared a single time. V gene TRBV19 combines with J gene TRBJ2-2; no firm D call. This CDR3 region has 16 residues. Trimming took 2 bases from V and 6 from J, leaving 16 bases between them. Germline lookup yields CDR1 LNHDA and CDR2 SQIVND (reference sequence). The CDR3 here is CASSIRDIRAAGELFF. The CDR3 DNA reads TGTGCCAGTAGTATAAGGGATATAAGGGCGGCCGGGGAGCTGTTTTTT.

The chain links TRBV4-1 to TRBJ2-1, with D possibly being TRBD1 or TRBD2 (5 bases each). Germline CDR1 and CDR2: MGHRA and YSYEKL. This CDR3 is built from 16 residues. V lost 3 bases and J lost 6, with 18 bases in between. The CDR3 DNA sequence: TGCGCCAGCAGCCAGACTCCCGGGACCAAGAGCAATGAGCAGTTCTTC. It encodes CASSQTPGTKSNEQFF.

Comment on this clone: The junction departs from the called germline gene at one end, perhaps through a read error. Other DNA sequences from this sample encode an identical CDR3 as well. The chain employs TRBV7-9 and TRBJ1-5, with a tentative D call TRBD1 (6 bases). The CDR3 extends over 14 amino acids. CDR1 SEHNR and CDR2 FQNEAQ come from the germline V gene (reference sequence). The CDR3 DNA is TGCGCCAGCAGCTCCGGACAGCCTAATCAGCCCCAGCATTTT. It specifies CASSSGQPNQPQHF.